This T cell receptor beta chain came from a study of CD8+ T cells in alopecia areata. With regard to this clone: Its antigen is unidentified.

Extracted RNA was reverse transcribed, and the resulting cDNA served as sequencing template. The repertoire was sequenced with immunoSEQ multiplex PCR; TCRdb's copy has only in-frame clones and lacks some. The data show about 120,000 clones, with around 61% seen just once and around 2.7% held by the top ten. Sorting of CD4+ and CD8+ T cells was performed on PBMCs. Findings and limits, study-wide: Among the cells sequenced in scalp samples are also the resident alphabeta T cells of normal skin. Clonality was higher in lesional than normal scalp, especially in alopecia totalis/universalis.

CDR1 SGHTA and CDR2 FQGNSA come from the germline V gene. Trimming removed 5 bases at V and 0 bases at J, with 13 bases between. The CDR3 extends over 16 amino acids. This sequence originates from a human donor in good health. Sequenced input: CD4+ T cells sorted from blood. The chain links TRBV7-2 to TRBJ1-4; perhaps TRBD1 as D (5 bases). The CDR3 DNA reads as TGTGCCAGCAGCCCCCAGCTAGGGGCAACTAATGAAAAACTGTTTTTT. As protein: CASSPQLGATNEKLFF. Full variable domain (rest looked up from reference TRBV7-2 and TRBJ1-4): GAGVSQSPSNKVTEKGKDVELRCDPISGHTALYWYRQSLGQGLEFLIYFQGNSAPDKSGLPSDRFSAERTGGSVSTLTIQRTQQEDSAVYLCASSPQLGATNEKLFFGSGTQLSVL.